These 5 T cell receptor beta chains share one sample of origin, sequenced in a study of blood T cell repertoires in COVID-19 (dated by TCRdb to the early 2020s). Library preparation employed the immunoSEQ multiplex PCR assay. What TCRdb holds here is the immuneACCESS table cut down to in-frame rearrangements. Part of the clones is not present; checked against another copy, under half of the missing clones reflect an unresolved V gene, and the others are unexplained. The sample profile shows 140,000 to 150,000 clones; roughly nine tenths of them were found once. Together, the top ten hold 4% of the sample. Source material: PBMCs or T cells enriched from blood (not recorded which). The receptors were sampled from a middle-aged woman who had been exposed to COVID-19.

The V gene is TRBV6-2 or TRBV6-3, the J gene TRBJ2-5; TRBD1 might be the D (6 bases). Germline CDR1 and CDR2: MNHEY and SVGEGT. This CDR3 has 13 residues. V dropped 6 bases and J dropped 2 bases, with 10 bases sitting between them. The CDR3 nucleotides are TGTGCCAGCAGCAGACAGGAACAAGAGACCCAGTACTTC. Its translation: CASSRQEQETQYF.

DNA of the CDR3: TGTGCCAGCAGCTTGTGGTCAGGGGGTGATCAGCCCCAGCATTTT. It translates to CASSLWSGGDQPQHF. This chain joins TRBV5-8 and TRBJ1-5; 7 nucleotides align to TRBD1. This CDR3 has 15 amino acids. Trimming removed 1 base from V and 5 bases from J; junction bases left unmatched: 6. The germline gives CDR1 SGHTS, CDR2 YDEGEE.

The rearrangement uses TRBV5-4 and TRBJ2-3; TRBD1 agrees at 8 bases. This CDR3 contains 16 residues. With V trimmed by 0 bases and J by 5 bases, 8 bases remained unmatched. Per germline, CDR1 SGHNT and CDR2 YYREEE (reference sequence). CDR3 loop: CASSLESQGAKDTQYF. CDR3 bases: TGTGCCAGCAGCTTGGAATCGCAGGGGGCAAAAGATACGCAGTATTTT.

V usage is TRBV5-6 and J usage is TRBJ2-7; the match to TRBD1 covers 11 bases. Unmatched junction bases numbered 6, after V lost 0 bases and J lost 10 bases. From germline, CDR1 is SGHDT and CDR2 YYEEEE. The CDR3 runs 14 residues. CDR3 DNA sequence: TGTGCCAGCAGCTTGGGGACAGGGGGCTTAAGTCAGTACTTC. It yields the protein CASSLGTGGLSQYF.

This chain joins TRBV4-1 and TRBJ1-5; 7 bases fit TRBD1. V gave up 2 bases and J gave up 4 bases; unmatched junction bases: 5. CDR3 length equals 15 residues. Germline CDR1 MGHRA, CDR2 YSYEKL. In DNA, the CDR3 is TGCGCCAGCAGCCAACCGGGGACAGCGAATCAGCCCCAGCATTTT. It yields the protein CASSQPGTANQPQHF.